The sequence of this T cell receptor (beta chain) was determined in a study of low-dose radiotherapy and immunotherapy resistance in tumors. This clonotype was seen ten or more times. Alpha and beta chains were covered, as first-strand cDNA relied on TRAV- and TRBV-specific primers. The authors ran around 19 PCR cycles to amplify TCRs with a constant-region primer and V-primer adapter. TCRdb used MiXCR to reprocess the reads, holding one entry per CDR3 protein. The table lists around 65,000 distinct CDR3 sequences, 26% of them singletons. Documented time point: before trial treatment. With V trimmed by 2 bases and J by 3 bases, 3 bases remained unmatched. Germline V gene lookup returns CDR1 LGHNA and CDR2 YSLEER. This CDR3 is built from 14 residues.

The specimen was PBMCs, collected before treatment. J is TRBJ2-7 and V is TRBV4-3, with 8 bases fitting TRBD2. This TCR derives from a male donor with rectosigmoid adenocarcinoma. DNA for the CDR3: TGCGCCAGCAGCCAAACTAGCGGCAACTACGAGCAGTACTTC. Protein sequence: CASSQTSGNYEQYF.